These T cell receptor beta chains were read from a single sample in a study of PD-1 blockade in classical Hodgkin lymphoma. Profiling relied on immunoSEQ multiplex PCR, and the TCRdb table lists in-frame clones only, not all of them. The sample lists 50,000 or so clones, nearly 90% occurring once. The sample was peripheral blood mononuclear cells (PBMCs), taken before the fourth cycle of nivolumab. The receptors shown here come from a human donor with classical Hodgkin lymphoma. The conserved cysteine and the conserved F or W are not part of the CDR3 here. Fields, in order: V gene, D gene, J gene, CDR3 length, CDR3 protein. The D gene is left open where the match is weak.

>TRBV5-1|TRBD1|TRBJ2-2|16
ASSLGGQGARGTGELF
>TRBV27|NA|TRBJ2-7|11
ASSLYSPYEQY
>TRBV5-4|TRBD2|TRBJ2-5|12
ASSLVAGGQTQY
>TRBV5-1|NA|TRBJ2-7|12
ASSLLGSSYEQY
>TRBV6-5|TRBD1|TRBJ1-2|12
ASSSPGQTYGYT
>TRBV9|NA|TRBJ1-3|13
ASSPSGVSGNTIY
>TRBV5-4|TRBD1|TRBJ2-5|11
ASRWDRKETQY
>TRBV6-1|TRBD1|TRBJ2-6|15
ASSDRQGLIGANVLT
>TRBV13|NA|TRBJ2-3|12
ASSSDLYTDTQY
>TRBV5-1|TRBD2|TRBJ2-5|13
ASSLVGTTQETQY
>TRBV19|NA|TRBJ1-5|11
ASSRQASGPQH
>TRBV6-6|TRBD1|TRBJ1-2|12
ASSRGQIVSGYT
>TRBV4-1|NA|TRBJ1-2|11
ASSHAANYGYT
>TRBV6-1|TRBD1|TRBJ2-3|12
ASRQGTQADTQY
>TRBV7-9|NA|TRBJ2-2|16
ASSLPPPRRSNTGELF
>TRBV9|TRBD2|TRBJ2-3|13
ASSGGRSRTDTQY
>TRBV18|TRBD2|TRBJ2-5|12
ASSFTSGEETQY
>TRBV23-1|NA|TRBJ2-1|13
ASSHPPSSYNEQF
>TRBV11-2|NA|TRBJ2-7|11
ASTAIGLYEQY
>TRBV25-1|NA|TRBJ1-5|14
ASSDGRMGYNQPQH
>TRBV25-1|NA|TRBJ1-6|12
ASSGRQGKGPLH
>TRBV11-2|TRBD1|TRBJ1-2|10
ASSTRGSGYT
>TRBV6-5|TRBD2|TRBJ2-1|13
ASGQTSGSSHEQF
>TRBV9|TRBD1|TRBJ2-2|13
ASSEDRGITGELF
>TRBV6-5|NA|TRBJ2-7|13
ASSYGGRGSYEQY
>TRBV7-9|NA|TRBJ2-3|10
ASSLGTYNPY
>TRBV18|NA|TRBJ1-1|13
ASSDHPGLGTEAF
>TRBV11-2|TRBD1|TRBJ1-1|11
ASSSGQDTEAF
>TRBV2|TRBD2|TRBJ2-7|13
ASSDLAGFPYEQY
>TRBV5-1|TRBD2|TRBJ2-3|15
ASSLGALAGGADTQY
>TRBV5-8|TRBD2|TRBJ2-1|15
ASSPDSGLSSYNEQF
>TRBV7-8|TRBD1|TRBJ2-7|13
ASSLGQGTPYEQY
>TRBV12-5|NA|TRBJ2-7|13
ASGDSGVLSYEQY
>TRBV19|NA|TRBJ1-2|12
ASSIPPLPYGYT